The clone carrying this T cell receptor (beta chain) has a handful of counts. Germline loops: CDR1 SGHRS, CDR2 YFSETQ. The V segment lost 4 bases and the J segment 0 bases; nucleotides outside the gene matches: 15. CDR3 length equals 19 residues. This entry is derived from a study of identical twins. Unique molecular identifiers were present on cDNA, and template switching added a universal primer site. TCRdb itself ran the 5' RACE reads through MiXCR, one entry per CDR3 protein. Counted here are hundreds of thousands of distinct CDR3 sequences, over 8% occurring once; the ten biggest clones make up around 5.1%.

The sample was memory (CD45RO+) T cells sorted from blood. The source is a woman aged 18-29 years in good health. The V and J genes are TRBV5-1 and TRBJ2-1; 8 bases match TRBD2. The CDR3 loop is CASSPLRSTSGGSYNEQFF. The CDR3 DNA follows: TGCGCCAGCAGCCCCTTGAGGTCTACTAGCGGAGGCTCCTACAATGAGCAGTTCTTC.